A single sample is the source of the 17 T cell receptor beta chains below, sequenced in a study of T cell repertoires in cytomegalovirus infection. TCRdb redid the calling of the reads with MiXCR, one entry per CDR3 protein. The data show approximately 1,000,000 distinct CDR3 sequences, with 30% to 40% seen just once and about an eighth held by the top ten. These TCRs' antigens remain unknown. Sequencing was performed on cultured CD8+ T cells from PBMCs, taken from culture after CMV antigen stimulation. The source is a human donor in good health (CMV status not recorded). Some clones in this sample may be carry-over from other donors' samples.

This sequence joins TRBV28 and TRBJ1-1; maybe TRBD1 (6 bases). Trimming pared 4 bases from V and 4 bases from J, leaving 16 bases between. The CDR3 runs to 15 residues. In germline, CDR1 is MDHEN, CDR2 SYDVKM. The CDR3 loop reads CASSSYREVSTEAFF. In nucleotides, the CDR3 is TGTGCCAGCAGTTCCTACAGGGAAGTTTCCACTGAAGCTTTCTTT.

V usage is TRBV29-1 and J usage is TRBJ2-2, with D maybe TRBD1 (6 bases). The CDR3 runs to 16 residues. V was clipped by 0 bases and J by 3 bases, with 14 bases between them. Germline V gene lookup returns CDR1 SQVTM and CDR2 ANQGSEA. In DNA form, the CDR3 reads TGCAGCGTTGAAGATCAGGGACACCTCTACACCGGGGAGCTGTTTTTT. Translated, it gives CSVEDQGHLYTGELFF.

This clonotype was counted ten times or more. CDR3 nucleotides: TGTGCCAGCAGCTGGACCGGAGGCAATGAGCAGTTCTTC. It specifies CASSWTGGNEQFF. The gene calls are TRBV7-8 and TRBJ2-1, with TRBD2 as a possible D gene (5 bases). From germline, CDR1 is SGHVS and CDR2 FQNEAQ. The CDR3 runs 13 residues. V was shortened by 4 bases and J by 6 bases, with 10 bases between the two germline ends.

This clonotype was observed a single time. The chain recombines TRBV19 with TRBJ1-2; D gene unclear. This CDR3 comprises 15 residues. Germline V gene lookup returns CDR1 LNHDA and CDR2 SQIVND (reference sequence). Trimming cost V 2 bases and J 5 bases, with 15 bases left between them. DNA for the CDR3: TGTGCCAGTAGTATAAAGGATACAGTACCTTATGGCTACACCTTC. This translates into CASSIKDTVPYGYTF.

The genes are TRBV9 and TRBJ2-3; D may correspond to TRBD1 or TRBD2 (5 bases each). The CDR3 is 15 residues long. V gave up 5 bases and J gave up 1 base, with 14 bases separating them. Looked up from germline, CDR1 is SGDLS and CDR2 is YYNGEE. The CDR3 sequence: CASRPTRDRTDTQYF. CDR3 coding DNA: TGTGCCAGCAGACCCACCCGGGACCGCACAGATACGCAGTATTTT.

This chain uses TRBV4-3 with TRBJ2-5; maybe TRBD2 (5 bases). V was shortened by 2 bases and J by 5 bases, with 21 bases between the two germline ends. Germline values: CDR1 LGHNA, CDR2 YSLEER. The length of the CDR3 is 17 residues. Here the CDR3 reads CASSQTRDGSYGETQYF. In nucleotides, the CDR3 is TGCGCCAGCAGCCAAACTCGGGATGGGAGTTATGGGGAGACCCAGTACTTC.

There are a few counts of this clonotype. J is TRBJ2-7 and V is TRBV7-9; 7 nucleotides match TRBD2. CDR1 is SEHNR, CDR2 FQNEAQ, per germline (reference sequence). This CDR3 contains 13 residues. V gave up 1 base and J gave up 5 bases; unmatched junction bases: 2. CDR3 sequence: CASSLVRGDEQYV. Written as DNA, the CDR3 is TGTGCCAGCAGCTTAGTACGGGGGGACGAGCAGTACGTC.

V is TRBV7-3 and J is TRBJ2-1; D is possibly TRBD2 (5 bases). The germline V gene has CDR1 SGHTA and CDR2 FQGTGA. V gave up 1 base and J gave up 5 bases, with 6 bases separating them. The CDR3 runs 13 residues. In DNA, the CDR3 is TGTGCCAGCAGCTTAAACGGGGACAATGAGCAGTTCTTC. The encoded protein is CASSLNGDNEQFF. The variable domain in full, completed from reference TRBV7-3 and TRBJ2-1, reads GAGVSQTPSNKVTEKGKYVELRCDPISGHTALYWYRQSLGQGPEFLIYFQGTGAADDSGLPNDRFFAVRPEGSVSTLKIQRTERGDSAVYLCASSLNGDNEQFFGPGTRLTVL.

The DNA of the CDR3 is TGTGCCAGCAGCCACCCCAACAGCCCAATCCAAGAGACCCAGTACTTC. Translated, it gives CASSHPNSPIQETQYF. The chain joins TRBV14 to TRBJ2-5; D unresolved. The V gene lost 3 bases and the J gene lost 1 base, with 15 bases spanning the gap. The germline gives CDR1 SGHDN, CDR2 FVKESK. CDR3 length: 16 amino acids.

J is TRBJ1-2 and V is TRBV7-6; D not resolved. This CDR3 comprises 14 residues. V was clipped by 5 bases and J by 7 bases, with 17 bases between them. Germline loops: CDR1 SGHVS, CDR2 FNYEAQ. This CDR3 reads CASSPVTESAGYTF. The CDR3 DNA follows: TGTGCCAGCAGCCCAGTGACTGAGTCCGCTGGCTACACCTTC.

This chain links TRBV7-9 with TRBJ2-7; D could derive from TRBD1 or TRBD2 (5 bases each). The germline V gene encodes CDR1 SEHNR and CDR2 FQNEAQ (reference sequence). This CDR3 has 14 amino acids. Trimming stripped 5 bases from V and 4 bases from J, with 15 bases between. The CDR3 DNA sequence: TGTGCCAGCAGCGGCCGGGACGGGGCGTACGAGCAGTACGTC. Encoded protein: CASSGRDGAYEQYV.

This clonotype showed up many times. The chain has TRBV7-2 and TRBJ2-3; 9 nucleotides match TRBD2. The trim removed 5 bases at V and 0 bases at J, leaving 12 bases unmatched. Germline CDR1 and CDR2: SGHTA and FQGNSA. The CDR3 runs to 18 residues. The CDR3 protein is CASSLNRGLAHSTDTQYF. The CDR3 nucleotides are TGTGCCAGCAGCCTCAACCGAGGACTAGCGCATAGCACAGATACGCAGTATTTT. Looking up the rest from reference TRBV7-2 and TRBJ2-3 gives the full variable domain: GAGVSQSPSNKVTEKGKDVELRCDPISGHTALYWYRQSLGQGLEFLIYFQGNSAPDKSGLPSDRFSAERTGGSVSTLTIQRTQQEDSAVYLCASSLNRGLAHSTDTQYFGPGTRLTVL.

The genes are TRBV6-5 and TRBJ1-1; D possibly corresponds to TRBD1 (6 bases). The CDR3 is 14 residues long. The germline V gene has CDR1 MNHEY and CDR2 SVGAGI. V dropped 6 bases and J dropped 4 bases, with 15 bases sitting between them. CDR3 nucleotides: TGTGCCAGCAGCTATACTATGGGGGCCACTGAAGCTTTCTTT. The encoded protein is CASSYTMGATEAFF.

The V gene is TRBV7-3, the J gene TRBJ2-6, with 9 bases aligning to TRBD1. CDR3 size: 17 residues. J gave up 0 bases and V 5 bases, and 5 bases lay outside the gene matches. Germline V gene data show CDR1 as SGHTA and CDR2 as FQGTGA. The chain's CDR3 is CASSLGQGHSGANVLTF. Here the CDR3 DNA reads TGTGCCAGCAGCCTGGGACAGGGACACTCTGGGGCCAACGTCCTGACTTTC.

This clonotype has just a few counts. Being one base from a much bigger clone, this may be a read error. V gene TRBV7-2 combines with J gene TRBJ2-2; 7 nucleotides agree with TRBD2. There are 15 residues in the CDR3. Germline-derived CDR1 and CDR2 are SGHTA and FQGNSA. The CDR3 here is CANSKWGGDTGELFF. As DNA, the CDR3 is TGTGCCAACAGCAAGTGGGGAGGGGACACCGGGGAGCTGTTTTTT.

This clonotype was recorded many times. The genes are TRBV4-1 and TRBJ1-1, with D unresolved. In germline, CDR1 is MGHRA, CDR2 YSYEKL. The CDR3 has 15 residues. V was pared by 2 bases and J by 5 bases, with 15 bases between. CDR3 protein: CASSQSPGVRTEAFF. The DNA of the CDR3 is TGCGCCAGCAGCCAATCCCCGGGAGTCAGGACTGAAGCTTTCTTT.

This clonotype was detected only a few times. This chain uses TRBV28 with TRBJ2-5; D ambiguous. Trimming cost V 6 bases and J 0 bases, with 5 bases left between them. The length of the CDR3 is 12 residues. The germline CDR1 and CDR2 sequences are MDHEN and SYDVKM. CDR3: CASREYQETQYF. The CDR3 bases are TGTGCCAGCAGAGAGTACCAAGAGACCCAGTACTTC.